The rows below give T cell receptor beta chains drawn from one sample of a study of type 1 regulatory T cells. These receptors' antigens are unknown. A single record per CDR3 protein comes from TCRdb applying MiXCR to the reads. The sample holds approximately 42,000 distinct CDR3 sequences; 9% to 15% are singletons and the top ten take just over 8%. The sequenced material came from cultured non-Tr1 T cells, either the whole culture or a sorted T cell fraction (not recorded which). Receptors were obtained from a human donor in good health. Both conserved end residues are part of each CDR3. The D gene is left open where the match is weak. A clone size is listed for some rows: how often the clone was seen (once, few, many), or a class if it is expanded.

D gene: -; clone size: few; V gene: TRBV5-5; J gene: TRBJ1-1; CDR3 protein: CASSLGSGANTEAFF; CDR3 DNA: TGTGCCAGCAGCTTGGGCTCAGGGGCGAACACTGAAGCTTTCTTT
D gene: -; clone size: -; V gene: TRBV7-6; J gene: TRBJ2-7; CDR3 protein: CASSLGAASYEQYF; CDR3 DNA: TGTGCCAGCAGCTTAGGCGCGGCCTCCTACGAGCAGTACTTC
D gene: -; clone size: many; V gene: TRBV5-6; J gene: TRBJ1-2; CDR3 protein: CASSLKGYGYTF; CDR3 DNA: TGTGCCAGCAGCTTGAAAGGCTATGGCTACACCTTC
D gene: -; clone size: few; V gene: TRBV18; J gene: TRBJ2-7; CDR3 protein: CASSQDWGSYEQYF; CDR3 DNA: TGTGCCAGCTCACAGGACTGGGGCTCCTACGAGCAGTACTTC
D gene: -; clone size: -; V gene: TRBV7-9; J gene: TRBJ1-2; CDR3 protein: CASSQENYGYTF; CDR3 DNA: TGTGCCAGCAGCCAGGAAAACTATGGCTACACCTTC
D gene: -; clone size: few; V gene: TRBV18; J gene: TRBJ2-3; CDR3 protein: CASSPPSRGTDTQYF; CDR3 DNA: TGTGCCAGCTCACCACCTAGTAGGGGCACAGATACGCAGTATTTT
D gene: TRBD1; clone size: many; V gene: TRBV20-1; J gene: TRBJ1-2; CDR3 protein: CSAYRTGEDGYTF; CDR3 DNA: TGCAGTGCATATCGGACAGGGGAGGATGGCTACACCTTC
D gene: -; clone size: few; V gene: TRBV5-6; J gene: TRBJ2-7; CDR3 protein: CASSFIVGGEQYF; CDR3 DNA: TGTGCCAGCAGCTTCATTGTGGGCGGCGAGCAGTACTTC
D gene: -; clone size: -; V gene: TRBV7-2; J gene: TRBJ1-4; CDR3 protein: CASSFSANEKLFF; CDR3 DNA: TGTGCCAGCAGCTTTTCGGCTAATGAAAAACTGTTTTTT
D gene: TRBD2; clone size: many; V gene: TRBV5-1; J gene: TRBJ2-5; CDR3 protein: CASSPGLADQETQYF; CDR3 DNA: TGCGCCAGCAGCCCGGGACTAGCGGACCAAGAGACCCAGTACTTC
D gene: -; clone size: -; V gene: TRBV9; J gene: TRBJ2-1; CDR3 protein: CASSVATGQGSEQFF; CDR3 DNA: TGTGCCAGCAGCGTAGCTACGGGGCAGGGAAGTGAGCAGTTCTTC
D gene: TRBD1; clone size: many; V gene: TRBV2; J gene: TRBJ1-2; CDR3 protein: CASTGTGGTGYTF; CDR3 DNA: TGTGCCAGCACCGGGACAGGGGGCACTGGCTACACCTTC
D gene: -; clone size: many; V gene: TRBV5-1; J gene: TRBJ2-2; CDR3 protein: CASSWDGNTGELFF; CDR3 DNA: TGCGCCAGCAGTTGGGACGGTAACACCGGGGAGCTGTTTTTT
D gene: TRBD1; clone size: many; V gene: TRBV27; J gene: TRBJ2-7; CDR3 protein: CASRKGQGDYEQYF; CDR3 DNA: TGTGCCAGCAGGAAAGGACAGGGCGACTACGAGCAGTACTTC
D gene: TRBD2; clone size: many; V gene: TRBV7-3; J gene: TRBJ2-1; CDR3 protein: CASSPFLAGNNEQFF; CDR3 DNA: TGTGCCAGCAGCCCTTTCCTAGCGGGGAACAATGAGCAGTTCTTC
D gene: -; clone size: few; V gene: TRBV6-2/TRBV6-3; J gene: TRBJ1-3; CDR3 protein: CASSSFSGNTIYF; CDR3 DNA: TGTGCCAGCAGTTCGTTCTCTGGAAACACCATATATTTT
D gene: -; clone size: many; V gene: TRBV18; J gene: TRBJ1-6; CDR3 protein: CASSPGLNSPLHF; CDR3 DNA: TGTGCCAGCTCACCGGGTCTTAATTCACCCCTCCACTTT
D gene: -; clone size: -; V gene: TRBV10-3; J gene: TRBJ2-5; CDR3 protein: CAISDGLPETQYF; CDR3 DNA: TGTGCCATCAGTGACGGGTTGCCGGAGACCCAGTACTTC
D gene: TRBD1; clone size: many; V gene: TRBV6-1; J gene: TRBJ1-5; CDR3 protein: CASSGGQSWDQPQHF; CDR3 DNA: TGTGCCAGCAGTGGGGGACAGTCCTGGGATCAGCCCCAGCATTTT
D gene: TRBD1; clone size: -; V gene: TRBV10-3; J gene: TRBJ1-6; CDR3 protein: CATVQGSSYNSPLHF; CDR3 DNA: TGTGCCACGGTACAGGGGAGCTCCTATAATTCACCCCTCCACTTT
D gene: TRBD1; clone size: many; V gene: TRBV5-1; J gene: TRBJ1-6; CDR3 protein: CASSLASGQGNSPLHF; CDR3 DNA: TGCGCCAGCAGCTTGGCCAGCGGACAGGGGAATTCACCCCTCCACTTT
D gene: TRBD1; clone size: many; V gene: TRBV29-1; J gene: TRBJ2-3; CDR3 protein: CSVAVAITGGWTDTQYF; CDR3 DNA: TGCAGCGTTGCTGTTGCGATTACAGGGGGATGGACAGATACGCAGTATTTT
D gene: -; clone size: few; V gene: TRBV20-1; J gene: TRBJ2-7; CDR3 protein: CSARDLLRGYHEQYF; CDR3 DNA: TGCAGTGCTAGAGATCTGTTGCGGGGATACCACGAGCAGTACTTC
D gene: -; clone size: -; V gene: TRBV30; J gene: TRBJ1-5; CDR3 protein: CAWSRAGQNQPQHF; CDR3 DNA: TGTGCCTGGAGTAGAGCCGGTCAAAATCAGCCCCAGCATTTT
D gene: -; clone size: few; V gene: TRBV30; J gene: TRBJ2-2; CDR3 protein: CALLGGPGRFTGELFF; CDR3 DNA: TGTGCCTTACTTGGGGGGCCGGGGAGGTTCACCGGGGAGCTGTTTTTT
D gene: -; clone size: many; V gene: TRBV7-2; J gene: TRBJ2-7; CDR3 protein: CASSPRQATDPYEQYF; CDR3 DNA: TGTGCCAGCAGCCCACGACAGGCGACGGACCCGTACGAGCAGTACTTC
D gene: -; clone size: few; V gene: TRBV7-2; J gene: TRBJ2-3; CDR3 protein: CASSSRPTDTQYF; CDR3 DNA: TGTGCCAGCAGTTCACGACCGACAGATACGCAGTATTTT
D gene: -; clone size: few; V gene: TRBV20-1; J gene: TRBJ1-1; CDR3 protein: CSARVPLMNTEAFF; CDR3 DNA: TGCAGTGCTAGAGTTCCACTCATGAACACTGAAGCTTTCTTT
D gene: TRBD2; clone size: many; V gene: TRBV6-5; J gene: TRBJ2-1; CDR3 protein: CASRPLAGEANEQFF; CDR3 DNA: TGTGCCAGCAGGCCTCTAGCGGGAGAAGCAAATGAGCAGTTCTTC
D gene: TRBD2; clone size: few; V gene: TRBV18; J gene: TRBJ2-1; CDR3 protein: CASSKGLAGVDEQFF; CDR3 DNA: TGTGCCAGCTCAAAAGGACTAGCGGGAGTCGATGAGCAGTTCTTC
D gene: -; clone size: few; V gene: TRBV6-1; J gene: TRBJ2-2; CDR3 protein: CASSPGSSNTGELFF; CDR3 DNA: TGTGCCAGCAGCCCCGGGAGCTCGAACACCGGGGAGCTGTTTTTT
D gene: -; clone size: -; V gene: TRBV7-9; J gene: TRBJ1-5; CDR3 protein: CASSPPGGSGGPQHF; CDR3 DNA: TGTGCCAGCAGTCCCCCCGGGGGTTCGGGAGGGCCCCAGCATTTT
D gene: -; clone size: many; V gene: TRBV30; J gene: TRBJ2-5; CDR3 protein: CAWSVRLGETQYF; CDR3 DNA: TGTGCCTGGAGTGTACGACTCGGGGAGACCCAGTACTTC
D gene: -; clone size: -; V gene: TRBV6-2/TRBV6-3; J gene: TRBJ2-1; CDR3 protein: CASRRLANSYNEQFF; CDR3 DNA: TGTGCCAGCAGGCGCCTAGCGAACTCCTACAATGAGCAGTTCTTC
D gene: -; clone size: -; V gene: TRBV6-6; J gene: TRBJ2-7; CDR3 protein: CASSLLSYEQYF; CDR3 DNA: TGTGCCAGCAGTCTCCTTTCCTACGAGCAGTACTTC
D gene: TRBD2; clone size: many; V gene: TRBV6-5; J gene: TRBJ2-3; CDR3 protein: CASRALAGGRDTQYF; CDR3 DNA: TGTGCCAGCAGGGCCCTAGCGGGAGGCAGGGATACGCAGTATTTT
D gene: -; clone size: many; V gene: TRBV18; J gene: TRBJ2-6; CDR3 protein: CASSPISSGANVLTF; CDR3 DNA: TGTGCCAGCTCCCCCATTAGCTCTGGGGCCAACGTCCTGACTTTC
D gene: TRBD2; clone size: medium-sized; V gene: TRBV7-3; J gene: TRBJ2-3; CDR3 protein: CASSLLAGADTQYF; CDR3 DNA: TGTGCCAGCAGCTTACTAGCGGGAGCAGATACGCAGTATTTT
D gene: -; clone size: many; V gene: TRBV29-1; J gene: TRBJ2-1; CDR3 protein: CSVDSEPLGEQFF; CDR3 DNA: TGCAGCGTTGATTCAGAACCTTTAGGGGAGCAGTTCTTC
D gene: -; clone size: few; V gene: TRBV10-3; J gene: TRBJ2-1; CDR3 protein: CAISVNPPTSSYNEQFF; CDR3 DNA: TGTGCCATCAGTGTCAATCCTCCAACGAGCTCCTACAATGAGCAGTTCTTC
D gene: TRBD2; clone size: few; V gene: TRBV7-2; J gene: TRBJ2-7; CDR3 protein: CASSLAASGAPYEQYF; CDR3 DNA: TGTGCCAGCAGCTTAGCGGCTAGCGGAGCCCCCTACGAGCAGTACTTC
D gene: TRBD2; clone size: -; V gene: TRBV28; J gene: TRBJ2-1; CDR3 protein: CASSLLSSGRASYNEQFF; CDR3 DNA: TGTGCCAGCAGTTTATTATCCAGCGGGAGGGCCTCCTACAATGAGCAGTTCTTC
D gene: -; clone size: many; V gene: TRBV3-1; J gene: TRBJ1-1; CDR3 protein: CASSLEGLGEAFF; CDR3 DNA: TGTGCCAGCAGCTTAGAGGGGCTGGGTGAAGCTTTCTTT
D gene: -; clone size: -; V gene: TRBV20-1; J gene: TRBJ2-1; CDR3 protein: CSARRQATEQFF; CDR3 DNA: TGCAGTGCTAGACGGCAGGCTACTGAGCAGTTCTTC
D gene: -; clone size: -; V gene: TRBV18; J gene: TRBJ2-2; CDR3 protein: CASSPQTGTQTGELFF; CDR3 DNA: TGTGCCAGCTCACCACAAACCGGGACCCAAACCGGGGAGCTGTTTTTT
D gene: TRBD1; clone size: -; V gene: TRBV27; J gene: TRBJ1-2; CDR3 protein: CASRLEGAGRGYTF; CDR3 DNA: TGTGCCAGCCGGCTGGAGGGGGCCGGGAGGGGCTACACCTTC
D gene: -; clone size: many; V gene: TRBV18; J gene: TRBJ2-3; CDR3 protein: CASLADTQYF; CDR3 DNA: TGTGCCAGCTTGGCAGATACGCAGTATTTT
D gene: TRBD2; clone size: -; V gene: TRBV20-1; J gene: TRBJ2-2; CDR3 protein: CSNSTSGSMSDTGELFF; CDR3 DNA: TGCAGTAACTCGACTAGCGGGAGTATGAGTGACACCGGGGAGCTGTTTTTT
D gene: -; clone size: few; V gene: TRBV5-4; J gene: TRBJ2-1; CDR3 protein: CASNTADEQFF; CDR3 DNA: TGTGCCAGCAACACGGCTGATGAGCAGTTCTTC
D gene: TRBD1; clone size: -; V gene: TRBV2; J gene: TRBJ2-1; CDR3 protein: CASTATGGNEQFF; CDR3 DNA: TGTGCCAGCACCGCGACAGGGGGCAATGAGCAGTTCTTC
D gene: TRBD1; clone size: many; V gene: TRBV12-3/TRBV12-4; J gene: TRBJ2-2; CDR3 protein: CASSWKRRQGRLTGELFF; CDR3 DNA: TGTGCCAGCAGTTGGAAGCGGCGACAGGGGCGCCTCACCGGGGAGCTGTTTTTT